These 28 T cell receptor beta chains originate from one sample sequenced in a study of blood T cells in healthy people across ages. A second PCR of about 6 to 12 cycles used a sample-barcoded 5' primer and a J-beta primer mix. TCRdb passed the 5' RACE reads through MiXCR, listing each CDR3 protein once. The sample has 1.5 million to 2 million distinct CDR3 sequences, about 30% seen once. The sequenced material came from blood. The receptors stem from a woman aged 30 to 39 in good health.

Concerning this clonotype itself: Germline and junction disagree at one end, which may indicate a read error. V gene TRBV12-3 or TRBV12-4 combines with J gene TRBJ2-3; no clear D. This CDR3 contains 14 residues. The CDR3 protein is CASSPGVSTDAQYF. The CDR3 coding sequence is TGTGCCAGCAGCCCAGGTGTCAGCACAGATGCGCAGTATTTT.

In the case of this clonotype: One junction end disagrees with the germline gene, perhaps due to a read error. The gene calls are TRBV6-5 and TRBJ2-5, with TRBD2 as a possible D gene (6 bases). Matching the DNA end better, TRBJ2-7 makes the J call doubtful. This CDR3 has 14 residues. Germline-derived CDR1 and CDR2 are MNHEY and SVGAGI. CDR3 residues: CASSYSGSSHEQYF. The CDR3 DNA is TGTGCTAGCAGTTATAGCGGTAGCTCCCACGAGCAGTACTTC.

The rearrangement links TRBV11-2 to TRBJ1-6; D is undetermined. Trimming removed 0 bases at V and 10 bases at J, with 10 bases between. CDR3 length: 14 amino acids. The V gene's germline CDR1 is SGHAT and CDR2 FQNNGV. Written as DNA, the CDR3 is TGTGCCAGCAGCTTAGAGCCCCCAGGCTCACCCCTCCACTTT. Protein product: CASSLEPPGSPLHF.

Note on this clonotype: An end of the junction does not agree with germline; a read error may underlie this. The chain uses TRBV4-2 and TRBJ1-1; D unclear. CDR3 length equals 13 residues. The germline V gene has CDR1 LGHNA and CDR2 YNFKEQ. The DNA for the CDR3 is TGTGCCAGCAGCCAACTAGGGAACGCTGAAGCTTTCTTT. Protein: CASSQLGNAEAFF.

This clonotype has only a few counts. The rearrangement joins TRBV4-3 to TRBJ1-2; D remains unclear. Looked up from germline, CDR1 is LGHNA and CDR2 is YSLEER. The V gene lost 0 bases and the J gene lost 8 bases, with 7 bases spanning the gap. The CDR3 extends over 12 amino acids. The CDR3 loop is CASSQDDRGYTF. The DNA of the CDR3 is TGCGCCAGCAGCCAAGACGACCGGGGCTACACCTTC.

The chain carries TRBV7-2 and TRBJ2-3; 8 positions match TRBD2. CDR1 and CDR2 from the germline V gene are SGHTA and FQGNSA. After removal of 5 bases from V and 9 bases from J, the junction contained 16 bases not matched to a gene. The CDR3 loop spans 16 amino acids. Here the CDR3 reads CASSLSVVSGGRTQYF. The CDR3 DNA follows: TGTGCCAGCAGCCTTAGTGTCGTATCGGGAGGGCGCACGCAGTATTTT.

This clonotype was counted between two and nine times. As DNA, the CDR3 is TGTGCCAGCAGTTTAGCGCTATCGGGGGAAAAACTGTTTTTT. Its translation is CASSLALSGEKLFF. The rearrangement joins TRBV12-3 or TRBV12-4 to TRBJ1-4; D gene ambiguous. This CDR3 has 14 amino acids. V lost 0 bases and J lost 8, with 10 bases in between.

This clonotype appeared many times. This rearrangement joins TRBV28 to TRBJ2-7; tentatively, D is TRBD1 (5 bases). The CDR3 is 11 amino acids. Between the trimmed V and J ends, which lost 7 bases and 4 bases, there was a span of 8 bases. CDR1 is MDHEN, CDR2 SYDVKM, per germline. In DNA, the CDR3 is TGTGCCAGCAAGAGGACATACGAGCAGTACTTC. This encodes CASKRTYEQYF.

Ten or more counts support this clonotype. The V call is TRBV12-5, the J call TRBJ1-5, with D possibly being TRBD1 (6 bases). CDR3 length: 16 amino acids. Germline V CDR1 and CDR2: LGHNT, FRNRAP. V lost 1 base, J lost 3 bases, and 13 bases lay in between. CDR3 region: CASGLGQAGVNQPQHF. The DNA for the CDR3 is TGTGCTAGTGGTTTGGGGCAGGCAGGGGTCAATCAGCCCCAGCATTTT.

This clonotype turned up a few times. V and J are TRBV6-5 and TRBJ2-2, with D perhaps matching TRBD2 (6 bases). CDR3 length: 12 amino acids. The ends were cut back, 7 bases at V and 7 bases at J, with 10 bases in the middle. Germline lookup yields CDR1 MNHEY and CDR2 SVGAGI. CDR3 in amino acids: CASMAGNGELFF. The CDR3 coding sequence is TGTGCCAGCATGGCGGGGAACGGGGAGCTGTTTTTT.

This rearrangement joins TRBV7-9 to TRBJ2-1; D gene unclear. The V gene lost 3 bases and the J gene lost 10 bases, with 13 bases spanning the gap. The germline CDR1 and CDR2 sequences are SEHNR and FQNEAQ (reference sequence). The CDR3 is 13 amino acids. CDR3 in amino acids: CASSFSNSYEQFF. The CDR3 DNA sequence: TGTGCCAGCAGCTTCTCCAACTCCTACGAGCAGTTCTTC.

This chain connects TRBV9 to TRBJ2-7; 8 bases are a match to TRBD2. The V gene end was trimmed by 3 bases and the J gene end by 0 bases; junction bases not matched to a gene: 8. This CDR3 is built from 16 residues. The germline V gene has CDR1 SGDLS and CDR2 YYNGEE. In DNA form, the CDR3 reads TGTGCCAGCAGCGGCGGCGGGGGGACCACCTCCTACGAGCAGTACTTC. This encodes CASSGGGGTTSYEQYF.

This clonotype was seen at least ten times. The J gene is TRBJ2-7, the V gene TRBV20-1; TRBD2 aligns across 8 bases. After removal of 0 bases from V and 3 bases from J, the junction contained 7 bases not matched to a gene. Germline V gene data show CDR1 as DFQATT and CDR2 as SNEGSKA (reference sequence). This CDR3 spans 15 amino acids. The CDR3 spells CSARDPAGGNYEQYF. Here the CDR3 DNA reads TGCAGTGCTAGAGATCCGGCGGGGGGCAACTACGAGCAGTACTTC.

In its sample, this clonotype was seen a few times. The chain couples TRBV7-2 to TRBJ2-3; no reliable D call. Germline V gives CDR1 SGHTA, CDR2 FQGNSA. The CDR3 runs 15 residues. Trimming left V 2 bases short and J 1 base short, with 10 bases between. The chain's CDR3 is CASSLTVMGTDTQYF. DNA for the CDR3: TGTGCCAGCAGCTTAACAGTTATGGGCACAGATACGCAGTATTTT. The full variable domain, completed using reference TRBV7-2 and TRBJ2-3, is GAGVSQSPSNKVTEKGKDVELRCDPISGHTALYWYRQSLGQGLEFLIYFQGNSAPDKSGLPSDRFSAERTGGSVSTLTIQRTQQEDSAVYLCASSLTVMGTDTQYFGPGTRLTVL.

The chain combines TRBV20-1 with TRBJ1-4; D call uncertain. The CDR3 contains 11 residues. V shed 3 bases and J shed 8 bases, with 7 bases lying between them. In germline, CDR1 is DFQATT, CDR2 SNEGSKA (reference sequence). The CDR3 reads CSASILEKLFF. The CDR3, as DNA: TGCAGTGCTAGTATACTCGAAAAACTGTTTTTT.

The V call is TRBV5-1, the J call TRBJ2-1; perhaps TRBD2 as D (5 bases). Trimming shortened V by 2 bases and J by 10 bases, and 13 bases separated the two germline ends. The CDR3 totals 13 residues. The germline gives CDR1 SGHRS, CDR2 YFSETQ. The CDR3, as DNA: TGCGCCAGCAGCTTTGCTAGCAGGCCGGAGCAGTTCTTC. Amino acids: CASSFASRPEQFF.

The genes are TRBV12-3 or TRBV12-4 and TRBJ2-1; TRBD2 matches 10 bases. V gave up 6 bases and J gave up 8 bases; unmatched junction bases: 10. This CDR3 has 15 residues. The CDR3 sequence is CASRGGTSVSHEQFF. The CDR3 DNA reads TGTGCCAGCAGGGGGGGGACTAGCGTATCCCATGAGCAGTTCTTC.

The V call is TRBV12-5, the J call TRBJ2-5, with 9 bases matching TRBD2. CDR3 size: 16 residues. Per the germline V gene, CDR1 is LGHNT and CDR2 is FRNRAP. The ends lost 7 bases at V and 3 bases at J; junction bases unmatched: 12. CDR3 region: CASARNPGLAEETQYF. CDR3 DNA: TGTGCTAGTGCCAGGAACCCGGGACTAGCAGAAGAGACCCAGTACTTC. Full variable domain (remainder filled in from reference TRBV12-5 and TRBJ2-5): DARVTQTPRHKVTEMGQEVTMRCQPILGHNTVFWYRQTMMQGLELLAYFRNRAPLDDSGMPKDRFSAEMPDATLATLKIQPSEPRDSAVYFCASARNPGLAEETQYFGPGTRLLVL.

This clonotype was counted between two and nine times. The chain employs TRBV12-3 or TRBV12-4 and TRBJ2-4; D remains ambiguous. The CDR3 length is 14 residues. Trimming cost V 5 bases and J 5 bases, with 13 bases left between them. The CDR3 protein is CASSRRPAENIQYF. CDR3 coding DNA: TGTGCCAGCAGTAGACGACCGGCCGAAAACATTCAGTACTTC.

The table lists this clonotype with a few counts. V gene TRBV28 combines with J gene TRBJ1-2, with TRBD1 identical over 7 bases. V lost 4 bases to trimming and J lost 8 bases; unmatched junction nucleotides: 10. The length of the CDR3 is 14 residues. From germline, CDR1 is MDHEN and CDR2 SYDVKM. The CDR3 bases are TGTGCCAGCAGTTCCGGACAGGCCCCTCAAGGCTACACCTTC. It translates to CASSSGQAPQGYTF.

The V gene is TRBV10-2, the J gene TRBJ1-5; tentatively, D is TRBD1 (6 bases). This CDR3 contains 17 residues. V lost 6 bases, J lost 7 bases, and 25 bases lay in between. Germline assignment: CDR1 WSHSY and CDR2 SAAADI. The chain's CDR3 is CASSQYYARGAKQPQHF. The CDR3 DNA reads TGCGCCAGCAGCCAGTACTATGCGCGGGGGGCAAAGCAGCCCCAGCATTTT.

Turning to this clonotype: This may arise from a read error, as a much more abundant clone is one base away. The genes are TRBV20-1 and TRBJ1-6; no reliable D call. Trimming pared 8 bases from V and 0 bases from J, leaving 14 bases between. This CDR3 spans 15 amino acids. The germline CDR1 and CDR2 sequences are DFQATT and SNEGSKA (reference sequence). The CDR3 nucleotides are TGCAGTACAAGACCTCGAAGCTCCTATAATTCACCCCTCCACTTT. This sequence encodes CSTRPRSSYNSPLHF.

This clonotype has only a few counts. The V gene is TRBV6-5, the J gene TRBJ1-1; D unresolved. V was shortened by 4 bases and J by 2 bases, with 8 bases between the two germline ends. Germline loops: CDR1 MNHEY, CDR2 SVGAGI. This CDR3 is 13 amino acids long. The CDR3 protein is CASSWESNTEAFF. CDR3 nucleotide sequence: TGTGCCAGCAGTTGGGAGAGTAACACTGAAGCTTTCTTT.

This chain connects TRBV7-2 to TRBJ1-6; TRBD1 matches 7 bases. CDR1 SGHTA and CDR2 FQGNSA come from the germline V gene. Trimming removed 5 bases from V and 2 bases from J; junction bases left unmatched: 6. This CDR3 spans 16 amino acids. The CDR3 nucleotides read TGTGCCAGCAGCCAGAGGACAGGAACCTATAATTCACCCCTCCACTTT. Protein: CASSQRTGTYNSPLHF.

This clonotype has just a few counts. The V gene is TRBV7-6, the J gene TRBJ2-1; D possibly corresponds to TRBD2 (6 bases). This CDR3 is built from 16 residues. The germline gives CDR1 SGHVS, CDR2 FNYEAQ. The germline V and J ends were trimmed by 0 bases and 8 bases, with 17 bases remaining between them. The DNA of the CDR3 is TGTGCCAGCAGCTTAGCGCTGGCGGGAACCCTCCATGAGCAGTTCTTC. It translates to CASSLALAGTLHEQFF.

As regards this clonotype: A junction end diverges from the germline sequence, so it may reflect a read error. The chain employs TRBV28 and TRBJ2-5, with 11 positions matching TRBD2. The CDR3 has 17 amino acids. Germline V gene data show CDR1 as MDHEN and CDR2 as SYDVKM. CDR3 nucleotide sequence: TGTGCCGGCACCCCGACTAGCGGGGCCAGTTACCAAAAGACCCAGTACTTC. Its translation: CAGTPTSGASYQKTQYF.

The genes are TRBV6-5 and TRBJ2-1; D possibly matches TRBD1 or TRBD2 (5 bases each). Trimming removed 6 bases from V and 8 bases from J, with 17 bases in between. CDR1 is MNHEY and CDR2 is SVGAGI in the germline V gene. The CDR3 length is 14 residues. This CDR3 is CASSRGAGSDEQFF. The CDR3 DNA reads TGTGCCAGCAGCCGAGGGGCAGGGTCGGATGAGCAGTTCTTC.

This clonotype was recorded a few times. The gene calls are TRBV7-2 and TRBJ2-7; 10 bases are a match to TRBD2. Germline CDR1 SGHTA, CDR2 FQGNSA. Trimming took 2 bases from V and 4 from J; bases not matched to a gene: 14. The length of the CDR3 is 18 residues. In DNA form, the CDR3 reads TGTGCCAGCAGCTTATCGACTAGCGGGCAATCCCGAGGGTACGAGCAGTACTTC. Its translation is CASSLSTSGQSRGYEQYF.